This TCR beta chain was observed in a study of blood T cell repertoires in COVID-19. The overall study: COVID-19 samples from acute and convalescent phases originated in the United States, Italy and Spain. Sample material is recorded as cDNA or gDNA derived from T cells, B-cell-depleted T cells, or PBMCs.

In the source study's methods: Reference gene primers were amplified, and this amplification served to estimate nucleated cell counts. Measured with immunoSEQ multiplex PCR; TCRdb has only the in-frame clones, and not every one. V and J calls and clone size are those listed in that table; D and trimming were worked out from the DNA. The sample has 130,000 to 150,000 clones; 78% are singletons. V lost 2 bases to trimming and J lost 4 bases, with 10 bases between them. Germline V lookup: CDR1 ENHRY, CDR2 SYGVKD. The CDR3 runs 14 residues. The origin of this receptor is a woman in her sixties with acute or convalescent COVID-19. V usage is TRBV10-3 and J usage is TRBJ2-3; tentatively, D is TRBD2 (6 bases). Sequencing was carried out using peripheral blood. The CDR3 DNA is TGTGCCATCAGTGAGAGCGGGCCTGCAGATACGCAGTATTTT. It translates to CAISESGPADTQYF.